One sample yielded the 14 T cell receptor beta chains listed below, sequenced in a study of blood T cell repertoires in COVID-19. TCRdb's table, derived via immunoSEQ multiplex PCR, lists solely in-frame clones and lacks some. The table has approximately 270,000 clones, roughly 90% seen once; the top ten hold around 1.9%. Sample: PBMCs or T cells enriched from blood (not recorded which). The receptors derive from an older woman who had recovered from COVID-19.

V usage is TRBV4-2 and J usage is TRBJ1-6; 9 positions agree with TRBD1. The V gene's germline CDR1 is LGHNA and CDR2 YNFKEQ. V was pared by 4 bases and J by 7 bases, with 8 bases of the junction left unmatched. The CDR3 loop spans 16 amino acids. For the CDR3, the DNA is TGTGCCAGCAGCCCTGCGGACAGGGGTGGAAATTCACCCCTCCACTTT. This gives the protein CASSPADRGGNSPLHF.

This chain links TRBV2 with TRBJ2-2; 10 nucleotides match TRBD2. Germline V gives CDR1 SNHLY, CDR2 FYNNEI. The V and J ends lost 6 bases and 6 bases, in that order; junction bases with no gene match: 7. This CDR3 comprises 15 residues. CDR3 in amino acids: CASRPGLAGAGELFF. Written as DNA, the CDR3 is TGTGCCAGCAGGCCTGGGCTAGCGGGAGCCGGGGAGCTGTTTTTT. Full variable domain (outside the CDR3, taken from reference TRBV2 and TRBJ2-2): EPEVTQTPSHQVTQMGQEVILRCVPISNHLYFYWYRQILGQKVEFLVSFYNNEISEKSEIFDDQFSVERPDGSNFTLKIRSTKLEDSAMYFCASRPGLAGAGELFFGEGSRLTVL.

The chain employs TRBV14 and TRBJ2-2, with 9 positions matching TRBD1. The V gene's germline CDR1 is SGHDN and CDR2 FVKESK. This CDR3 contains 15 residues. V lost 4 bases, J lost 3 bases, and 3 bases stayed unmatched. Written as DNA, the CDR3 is TGTGCCAGCAGCCGACAGGGGGTGTACACCGGGGAGCTGTTTTTT. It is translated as CASSRQGVYTGELFF.

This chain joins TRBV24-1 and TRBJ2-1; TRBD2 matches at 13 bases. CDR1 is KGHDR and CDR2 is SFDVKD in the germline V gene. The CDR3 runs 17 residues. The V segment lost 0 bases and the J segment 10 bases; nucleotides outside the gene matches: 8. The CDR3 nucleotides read TGTGCCACCAGTGATTTGTTAACTAGCGGGGGGGCAGGGGAGCAGTTCTTC. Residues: CATSDLLTSGGAGEQFF.

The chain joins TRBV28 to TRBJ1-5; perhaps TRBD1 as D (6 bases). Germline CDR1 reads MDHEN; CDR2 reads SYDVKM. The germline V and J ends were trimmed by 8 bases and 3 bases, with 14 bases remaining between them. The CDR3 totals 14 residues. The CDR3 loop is CASETGQSNQPQHF. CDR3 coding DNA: TGTGCCAGCGAAACAGGGCAGTCCAATCAGCCCCAGCATTTT.

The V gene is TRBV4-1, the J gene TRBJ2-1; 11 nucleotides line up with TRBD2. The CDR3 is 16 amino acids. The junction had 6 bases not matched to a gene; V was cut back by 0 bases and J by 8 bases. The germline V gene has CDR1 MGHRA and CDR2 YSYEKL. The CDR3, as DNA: TGCGCCAGCAGCCAAGATCCCGGGACTAGCGGACATGAGCAGTTCTTC. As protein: CASSQDPGTSGHEQFF.

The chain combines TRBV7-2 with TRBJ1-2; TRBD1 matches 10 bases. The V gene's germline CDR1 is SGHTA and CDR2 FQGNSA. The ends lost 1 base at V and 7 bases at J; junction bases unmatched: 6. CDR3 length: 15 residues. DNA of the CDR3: TGTGCCAGCAGCTTAGGGACAGGGGGTTTAGGTGGCTACACCTTC. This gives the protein CASSLGTGGLGGYTF. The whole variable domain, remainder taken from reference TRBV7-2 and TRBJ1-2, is GAGVSQSPSNKVTEKGKDVELRCDPISGHTALYWYRQSLGQGLEFLIYFQGNSAPDKSGLPSDRFSAERTGGSVSTLTIQRTQQEDSAVYLCASSLGTGGLGGYTFGSGTRLTVV.

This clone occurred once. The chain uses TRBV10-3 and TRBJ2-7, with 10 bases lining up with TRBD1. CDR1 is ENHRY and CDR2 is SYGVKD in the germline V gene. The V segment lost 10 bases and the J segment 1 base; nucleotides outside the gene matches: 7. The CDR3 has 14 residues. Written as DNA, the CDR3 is TGTGCCACCCTGACAGGGGGCCAATCCTACGAGCAGTACTTC. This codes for CATLTGGQSYEQYF.

Here the CDR3 DNA reads TGTGCCAGCGAGGGGCCGGGGGGCAATGAGCAGTTCTTC. It specifies CASEGPGGNEQFF. V and J are TRBV3-1 (or the pseudogene TRBV3-2) and TRBJ2-1; 7 bases line up with TRBD2. V was clipped by 8 bases and J by 6 bases; unmatched bases: 7. The CDR3 has 13 amino acids. Germline CDR1 is LGHDT and CDR2 is YNNKEL (reference sequence).

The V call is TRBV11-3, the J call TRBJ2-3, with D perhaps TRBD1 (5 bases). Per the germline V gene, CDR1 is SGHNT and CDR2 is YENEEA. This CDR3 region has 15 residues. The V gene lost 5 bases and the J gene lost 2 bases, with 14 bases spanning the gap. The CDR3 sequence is CASSLGQGPTDTQYF. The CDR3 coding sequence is TGTGCCAGCAGCCTTGGTCAGGGCCCCACAGATACGCAGTATTTT.

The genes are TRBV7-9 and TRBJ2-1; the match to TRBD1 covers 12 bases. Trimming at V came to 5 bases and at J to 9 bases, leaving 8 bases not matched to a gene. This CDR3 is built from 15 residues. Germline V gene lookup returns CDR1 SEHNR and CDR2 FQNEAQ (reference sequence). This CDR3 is CASSIQGTGGFEQFF. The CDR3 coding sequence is TGTGCCAGCAGCATTCAAGGGACAGGGGGCTTTGAGCAGTTCTTC. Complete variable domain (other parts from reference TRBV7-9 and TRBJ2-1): DTGVSQNPRHKITKRGQNVTFRCDPISEHNRLYWYRQTLGQGPEFLTYFQNEAQLEKSRLLSDRFSAERPKGSFSTLEIQRTEQGDSAMYLCASSIQGTGGFEQFFGPGTRLTVL.

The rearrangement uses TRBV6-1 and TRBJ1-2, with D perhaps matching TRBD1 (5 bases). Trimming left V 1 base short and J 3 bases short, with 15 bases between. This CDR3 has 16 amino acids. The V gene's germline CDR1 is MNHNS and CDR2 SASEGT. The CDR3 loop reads CASSEGGGNQDYGYTF. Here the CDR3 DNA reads TGTGCCAGCAGTGAAGGGGGCGGGAATCAGGACTATGGCTACACCTTC.

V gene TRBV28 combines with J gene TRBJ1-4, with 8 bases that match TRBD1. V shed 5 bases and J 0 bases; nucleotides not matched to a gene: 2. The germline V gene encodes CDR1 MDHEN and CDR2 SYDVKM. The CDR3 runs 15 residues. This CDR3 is CASSMTGATNEKLFF. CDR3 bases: TGTGCCAGCAGTATGACAGGGGCAACTAATGAAAAACTGTTTTTT. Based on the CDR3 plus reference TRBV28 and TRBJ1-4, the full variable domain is DVKVTQSSRYLVKRTGEKVFLECVQDMDHENMFWYRQDPGLGLRLIYFSYDVKMKEKGDIPEGYSVSREKKERFSLILESASTNQTSMYLCASSMTGATNEKLFFGSGTQLSVL.

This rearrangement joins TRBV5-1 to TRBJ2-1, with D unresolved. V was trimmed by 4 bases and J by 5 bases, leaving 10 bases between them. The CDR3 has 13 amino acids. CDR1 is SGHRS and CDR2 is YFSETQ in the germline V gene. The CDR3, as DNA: TGCGCCAGCAGCAAAACCCAGAACAATGAGCAGTTCTTC. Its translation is CASSKTQNNEQFF. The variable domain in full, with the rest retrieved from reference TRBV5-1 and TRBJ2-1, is KAGVTQTPRYLIKTRGQQVTLSCSPISGHRSVSWYQQTPGQGLQFLFEYFSETQRNKGNFPGRFSGRQFSNSRSEMNVSTLELGDSALYLCASSKTQNNEQFFGPGTRLTVL.